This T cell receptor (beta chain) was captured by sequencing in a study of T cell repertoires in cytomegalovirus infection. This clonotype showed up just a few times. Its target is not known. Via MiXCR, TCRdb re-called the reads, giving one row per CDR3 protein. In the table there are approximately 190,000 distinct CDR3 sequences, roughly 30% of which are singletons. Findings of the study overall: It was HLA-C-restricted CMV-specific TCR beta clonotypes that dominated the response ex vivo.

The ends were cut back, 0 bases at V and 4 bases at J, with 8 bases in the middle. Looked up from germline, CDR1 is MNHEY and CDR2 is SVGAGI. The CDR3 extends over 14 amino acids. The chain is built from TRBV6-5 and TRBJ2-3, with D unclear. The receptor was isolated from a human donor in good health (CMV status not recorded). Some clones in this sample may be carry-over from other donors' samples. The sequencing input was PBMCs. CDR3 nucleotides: TGTGCCAGCAGTTACTCGATCTCGGCAGATACGCAGTATTTT. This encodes CASSYSISADTQYF.